Presented here are 6 T cell receptor beta chains from one specimen sequenced in a study of blood T cell repertoires in COVID-19. Only in-frame clones appear in the TCRdb table, and some are missing; sequencing was by immunoSEQ multiplex PCR. The data show under 300,000 clones, 65% to 85% seen once. The material sequenced was peripheral blood. Every receptor here comes from a human donor with COVID-19, enrolled during active disease. The donor label of this sample is uncertain.

This clone was observed a single time. This sequence joins TRBV11-1 and TRBJ1-1; TRBD1 agrees at 9 bases. Looked up from germline, CDR1 is SGHAT and CDR2 is FQDESV (reference sequence). V trimming: 5 bases; J trimming: 3 bases; junction bases outside the gene matches: 7. The CDR3 runs to 15 residues. Here the CDR3 DNA reads TGTGCCAGCAGCGCCGGGACAGGGTTCGACACTGAAGCTTTCTTT. The encoded protein is CASSAGTGFDTEAFF.

V gene TRBV7-3 combines with J gene TRBJ2-1; 9 bases align to TRBD1. The CDR3 runs to 14 residues. V lost 2 bases, J lost 6 bases, and 2 bases stayed unmatched. Germline V CDR1 and CDR2: SGHTA, FQGTGA. The DNA for the CDR3 is TGTGCCAGCAGCTTAGGGACAGGGACCAATGAGCAGTTCTTC. It yields the protein CASSLGTGTNEQFF.

The chain carries TRBV5-1 and TRBJ2-3, with 10 bases that match TRBD2. The CDR3 length is 16 residues. V was pared by 4 bases and J by 2 bases, with 7 bases of the junction left unmatched. Germline lookup yields CDR1 SGHRS and CDR2 YFSETQ. This CDR3 reads CASSPGLAEFTDTQYF. The CDR3, as DNA: TGCGCCAGCAGCCCCGGACTAGCGGAGTTCACAGATACGCAGTATTTT.

The chain has TRBV27 and TRBJ2-6; D not resolved. Germline-derived CDR1 and CDR2 are MNHEY and SMNVEV (reference sequence). This CDR3 comprises 17 residues. Trimming cost V 5 bases and J 0 bases, with 14 bases left between them. The CDR3 here is CASSARGRNSGANVLTF. The CDR3 DNA follows: TGTGCCAGCAGTGCTAGAGGTAGGAACTCTGGGGCCAACGTCCTGACTTTC. Drawing the rest from reference TRBV27 and TRBJ2-6, the complete variable domain is EAQVTQNPRYLITVTGKKLTVTCSQNMNHEYMSWYRQDPGLGLRQIYYSMNVEVTDKGDVPEGYKVSRKEKRNFPLILESPSPNQTSLYFCASSARGRNSGANVLTFGAGSRLTVL.

The J gene is TRBJ1-6, the V gene TRBV20-1; D ambiguous. CDR1 and CDR2 (germline): DFQATT, SNEGSKA (reference sequence). This CDR3 is built from 11 residues. V dropped 5 bases and J dropped 14 bases, with 13 bases sitting between them. The CDR3 DNA is TGCAGTGCTTATCTGGCAGGCACCCTCCACTTT. Amino acid sequence: CSAYLAGTLHF.

This clone appeared once. Germline is not matched at one junction end, which may reflect a read error. The chain is built from TRBV2 and TRBJ2-1; D may be TRBD2 (6 bases). Looked up from germline, CDR1 is SNHLY and CDR2 is FYNNEI. The CDR3 is 11 residues long. Here the CDR3 DNA reads TGTGCCAGCAGCACTAACGGGGGATGGGTCTTC. Translation gives CASSTNGGWVF.